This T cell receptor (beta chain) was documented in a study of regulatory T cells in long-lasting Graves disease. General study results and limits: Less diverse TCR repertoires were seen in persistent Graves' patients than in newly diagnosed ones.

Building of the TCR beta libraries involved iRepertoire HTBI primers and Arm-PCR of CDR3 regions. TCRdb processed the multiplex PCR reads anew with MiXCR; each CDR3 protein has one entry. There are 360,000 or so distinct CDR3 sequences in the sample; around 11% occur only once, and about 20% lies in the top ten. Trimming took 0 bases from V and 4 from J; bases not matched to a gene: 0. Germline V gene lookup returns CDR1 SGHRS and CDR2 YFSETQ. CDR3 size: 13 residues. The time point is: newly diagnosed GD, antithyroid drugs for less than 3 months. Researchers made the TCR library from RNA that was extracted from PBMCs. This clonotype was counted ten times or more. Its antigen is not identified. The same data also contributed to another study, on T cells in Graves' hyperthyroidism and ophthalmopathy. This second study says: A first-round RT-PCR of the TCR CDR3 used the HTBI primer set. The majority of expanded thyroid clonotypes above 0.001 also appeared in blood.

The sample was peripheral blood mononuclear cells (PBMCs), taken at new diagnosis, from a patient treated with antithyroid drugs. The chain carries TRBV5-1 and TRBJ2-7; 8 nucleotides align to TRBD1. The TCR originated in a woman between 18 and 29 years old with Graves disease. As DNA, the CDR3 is TGCGCCAGCAGCTTGGGGGACAGGTACGAGCAGTACTTC. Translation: CASSLGDRYEQYF.